The T cell receptor beta chain described here comes from a study of blood T cell repertoires in COVID-19. Study details: The United States, Italy and Spain were the sources of the acute and convalescent COVID-19 samples. Nucleic acid was either cDNA or gDNA, and it came from T cells, B-cell-depleted T cells, or PBMCs.

The germline V gene encodes CDR1 MGHRA and CDR2 YSYEKL. CDR3 length equals 18 residues. Trimming removed 0 bases from V and 0 bases from J, with 18 bases in between. Original analysis: By means of reference gene primer amplification, nucleated cell counts were estimated. Data came from immunoSEQ multiplex PCR; TCRdb stores just in-frame clones and leaves some out. Clonal size and the V and J genes are those of that table, whereas D and trimming came from the DNA. Among tens of thousands of clones listed, around 88% were seen once. The origin of this receptor is a woman of 80 years or more with active or convalescent COVID-19. Sequencing was performed on peripheral blood. The chain recombines TRBV4-1 with TRBJ2-7, with D perhaps TRBD2 (7 bases). The CDR3 spells CASSQDLRRGANSYEQYF. CDR3 DNA: TGCGCCAGCAGCCAAGATCTTCGACGGGGGGCTAACTCCTACGAGCAGTACTTC.